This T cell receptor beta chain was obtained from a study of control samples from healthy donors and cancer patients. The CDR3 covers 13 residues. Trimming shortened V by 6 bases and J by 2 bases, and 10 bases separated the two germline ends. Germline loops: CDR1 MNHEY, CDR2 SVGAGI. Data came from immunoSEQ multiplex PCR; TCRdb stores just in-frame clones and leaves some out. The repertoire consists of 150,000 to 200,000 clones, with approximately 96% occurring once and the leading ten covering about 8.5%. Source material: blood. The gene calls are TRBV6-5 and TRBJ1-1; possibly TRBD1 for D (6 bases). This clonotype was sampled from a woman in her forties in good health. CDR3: CASSLDRNTEAFF. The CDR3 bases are TGTGCCAGCAGCCTGGACAGAAACACTGAAGCTTTCTTT.